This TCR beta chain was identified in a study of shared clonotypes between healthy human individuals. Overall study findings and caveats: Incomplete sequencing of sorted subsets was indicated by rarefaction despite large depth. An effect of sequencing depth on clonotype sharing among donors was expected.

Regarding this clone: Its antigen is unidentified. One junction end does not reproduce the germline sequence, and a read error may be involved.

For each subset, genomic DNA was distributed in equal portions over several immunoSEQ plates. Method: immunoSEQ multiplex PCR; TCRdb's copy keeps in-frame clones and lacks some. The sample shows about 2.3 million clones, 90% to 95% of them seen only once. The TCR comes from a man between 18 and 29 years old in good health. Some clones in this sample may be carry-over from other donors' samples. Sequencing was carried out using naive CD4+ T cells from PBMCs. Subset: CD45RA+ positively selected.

In nucleotides, the CDR3 is TGTGCCAGCAGTAACTCCAGGAGCACTGAAGCTTTCTTT. This encodes CASSNSRSTEAFF. V and J are TRBV6-4 and TRBJ1-1; no reliable D call. Germline lookup yields CDR1 MRHNA and CDR2 SNTAGT. The CDR3 consists of 13 residues.